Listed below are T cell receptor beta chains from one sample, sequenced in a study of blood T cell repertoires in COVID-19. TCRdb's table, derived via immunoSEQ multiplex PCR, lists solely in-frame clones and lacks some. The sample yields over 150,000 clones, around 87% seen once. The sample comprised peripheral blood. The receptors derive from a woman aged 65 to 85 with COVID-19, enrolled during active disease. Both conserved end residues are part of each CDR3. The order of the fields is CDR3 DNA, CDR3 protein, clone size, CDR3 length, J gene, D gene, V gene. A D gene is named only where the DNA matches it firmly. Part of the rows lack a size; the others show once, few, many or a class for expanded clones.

CDR3 DNA: TGTGCCAGCAGCCGTAAAGTGCAGGGCAAGGCCTACGAGCAGTACTTC
CDR3 protein: CASSRKVQGKAYEQYF
clone size: -
CDR3 length: 16
J gene: TRBJ2-7
D gene: -
V gene: TRBV7-2

CDR3 DNA: TGTGCCAGCAGTTTGCCCCCCCCGGGACTAGCCCCACCCACAGATACGCAGTATTTT
CDR3 protein: CASSLPPPGLAPPTDTQYF
clone size: -
CDR3 length: 19
J gene: TRBJ2-3
D gene: TRBD2
V gene: TRBV27

CDR3 DNA: TGCGCCAGCAGCCTGAGCGGGTTCCCTAACTATGGCTACACCTTC
CDR3 protein: CASSLSGFPNYGYTF
clone size: -
CDR3 length: 15
J gene: TRBJ1-2
D gene: -
V gene: TRBV5-1

CDR3 DNA: TGTGCCAGCAGTTTAGGCGGGGGAAAACTAGCCAAAAACATTCAGTACTTC
CDR3 protein: CASSLGGGKLAKNIQYF
clone size: -
CDR3 length: 17
J gene: TRBJ2-4
D gene: TRBD2
V gene: TRBV28

CDR3 DNA: TGTGCCAGCAGCGTCACTCCCTCAGGGGGAGGTGCTGAAGCTTTCTTT
CDR3 protein: CASSVTPSGGGAEAFF
clone size: -
CDR3 length: 16
J gene: TRBJ1-1
D gene: TRBD1
V gene: TRBV9

CDR3 DNA: TGTGCCAGCAGCTTAGTATGGCAGGAGCAGTACTTC
CDR3 protein: CASSLVWQEQYF
clone size: -
CDR3 length: 12
J gene: TRBJ2-7
D gene: -
V gene: TRBV7-9

CDR3 DNA: TGTGCCACAGTGGGCCTAAAGCCGGGGGAAAAACTGTTTTTT
CDR3 protein: CATVGLKPGEKLFF
clone size: -
CDR3 length: 14
J gene: TRBJ1-4
D gene: -
V gene: TRBV21-1

CDR3 DNA: TGTGCCAGCAGCTTAGCGGAGTTATCCACAGATACGCAGTATTTT
CDR3 protein: CASSLAELSTDTQYF
clone size: -
CDR3 length: 15
J gene: TRBJ2-3
D gene: -
V gene: TRBV7-8

CDR3 DNA: TGCGCCAGCAGCCCCGGGACAGGGTTGCCCACTGAAGCTTTCTTT
CDR3 protein: CASSPGTGLPTEAFF
clone size: -
CDR3 length: 15
J gene: TRBJ1-1
D gene: TRBD1
V gene: TRBV5-1

CDR3 DNA: TGTGCCAGTAGTATAATTTCAGGGGGTAATGAAAAACTGTTTTTT
CDR3 protein: CASSIISGGNEKLFF
clone size: -
CDR3 length: 15
J gene: TRBJ1-4
D gene: TRBD1
V gene: TRBV19

CDR3 DNA: TGCGCCAGCAGCACGCGGACTAGCGGACAAGAGACCCAGTACTTC
CDR3 protein: CASSTRTSGQETQYF
clone size: -
CDR3 length: 15
J gene: TRBJ2-5
D gene: TRBD2
V gene: TRBV5-1

CDR3 DNA: TGTGCCAGCTCACCAAAACAGGTGGGGGGCACTGAAGCTTTCTTT
CDR3 protein: CASSPKQVGGTEAFF
clone size: -
CDR3 length: 15
J gene: TRBJ1-1
D gene: -
V gene: TRBV18

CDR3 DNA: TGCGCCAGCAGCCAAGATTCCAGGGGAAACACCATATATTTT
CDR3 protein: CASSQDSRGNTIYF
clone size: few
CDR3 length: 14
J gene: TRBJ1-3
D gene: -
V gene: TRBV4-3

CDR3 DNA: TGTGCCAGCAGCCACGGACAGGGCCCCTACGAGCAGTACTTC
CDR3 protein: CASSHGQGPYEQYF
clone size: -
CDR3 length: 14
J gene: TRBJ2-7
D gene: TRBD1
V gene: TRBV3-1/TRBV3-2

CDR3 DNA: TGCGCCAGCAGCTTGGTCCAGGCCCCGGGGGAGCAGTACTTC
CDR3 protein: CASSLVQAPGEQYF
clone size: once
CDR3 length: 14
J gene: TRBJ2-7
D gene: -
V gene: TRBV5-1

CDR3 DNA: TGTGCCAGCAGCAAGGGACTAGCGGGAGCCCACACCGGGGAGCTGTTTTTT
CDR3 protein: CASSKGLAGAHTGELFF
clone size: once
CDR3 length: 17
J gene: TRBJ2-2
D gene: TRBD2
V gene: TRBV3-1/TRBV3-2

CDR3 DNA: TGTGCCAGTAGGTGGACAGGGGGGAATGAAAAACTGTTTTTT
CDR3 protein: CASRWTGGNEKLFF
clone size: -
CDR3 length: 14
J gene: TRBJ1-4
D gene: TRBD1
V gene: TRBV19

CDR3 DNA: TGTGCCAGTAGTCCTCGACATACCTCCTACGAGCAGTACTTC
CDR3 protein: CASSPRHTSYEQYF
clone size: -
CDR3 length: 14
J gene: TRBJ2-7
D gene: -
V gene: TRBV19

CDR3 DNA: TGTGCCAGCAGTAGACAGGGTAACTATGGCTACACCTTC
CDR3 protein: CASSRQGNYGYTF
clone size: -
CDR3 length: 13
J gene: TRBJ1-2
D gene: TRBD1
V gene: TRBV6-2/TRBV6-3

CDR3 DNA: TGTGCCTGGAGTGTACGACTATCCTACGAGCAGTACTTC
CDR3 protein: CAWSVRLSYEQYF
clone size: -
CDR3 length: 13
J gene: TRBJ2-7
D gene: -
V gene: TRBV30

CDR3 DNA: TGTGCCAGCAAGGGGACAGGGCGCTACGAGCAGTACTTC
CDR3 protein: CASKGTGRYEQYF
clone size: -
CDR3 length: 13
J gene: TRBJ2-7
D gene: TRBD1
V gene: TRBV2

CDR3 DNA: TGTGCCAGCAGTGTCGCGTCTGCTAACTATGGCTACACCTTC
CDR3 protein: CASSVASANYGYTF
clone size: -
CDR3 length: 14
J gene: TRBJ1-2
D gene: -
V gene: TRBV2

CDR3 DNA: TGTGCCAGCAGACCGTACCAGGGGATCTCAGATACGCAGTATTTT
CDR3 protein: CASRPYQGISDTQYF
clone size: -
CDR3 length: 15
J gene: TRBJ2-3
D gene: -
V gene: TRBV6-5